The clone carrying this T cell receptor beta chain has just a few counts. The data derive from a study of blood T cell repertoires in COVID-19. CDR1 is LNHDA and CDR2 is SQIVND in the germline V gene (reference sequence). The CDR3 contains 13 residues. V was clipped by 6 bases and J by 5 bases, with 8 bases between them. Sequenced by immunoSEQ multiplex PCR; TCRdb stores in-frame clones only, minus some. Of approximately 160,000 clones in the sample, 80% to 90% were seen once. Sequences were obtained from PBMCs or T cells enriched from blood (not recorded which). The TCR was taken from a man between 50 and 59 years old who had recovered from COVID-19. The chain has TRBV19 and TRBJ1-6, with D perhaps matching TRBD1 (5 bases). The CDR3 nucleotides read TGTGCCAGTAGGACAGTAGATAATTCACCCCTCCACTTT. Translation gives CASRTVDNSPLHF.